This is a list of T cell receptor beta chains from one sample in a study of T cell responses to AZD1222 COVID-19 vaccine. Repertoires were generated with immunoSEQ multiplex PCR, while TCRdb's copy carries only in-frame clones and drops some. The sample yields 120,000 to 150,000 clones, approximately 90% seen once. The sequencing here drew on peripheral blood, taken 28 days after the second AZD1222 dose. The receptors originated from an adult who received the AZD1222 COVID-19 vaccine. Each CDR3 is given with its conserved first and last residue. Each record gives: clone size, J gene, V gene, D gene, CDR3 DNA, CDR3 protein. The D gene is left open where the match is weak. The size field is filled for only some rows; it gives once, few, many or a size class.

NA TRBJ1-4 TRBV25-1 NA TGTGCCAGCGGTGGGGAAAAACTGTTTTTT CASGGEKLFF
NA TRBJ1-2 TRBV18 TRBD1 TGTGCCAGCTCACCATGGGACAGGGGTCAGAACTATGGCTACACCTTC CASSPWDRGQNYGYTF
NA TRBJ2-5 TRBV9 NA TGTGCCAGCAGCCGAGGGTCGGAGGGTGAGACCCAGTACTTC CASSRGSEGETQYF
few TRBJ2-2 TRBV11-3 NA TGTGCCAGCAGCTTAGGGGGGGCGCATACCGGGGAGCTGTTTTTT CASSLGGAHTGELFF
once TRBJ2-3 TRBV6-5 NA TGTGCCAGCAGTTACCCCTCGGGGCAAGATACGCAGTATTTT CASSYPSGQDTQYF
NA TRBJ2-3 TRBV19 NA TGTGCCAGTAACCTGAGGGGGTGGACAGATACGCAGTATTTT CASNLRGWTDTQYF
NA TRBJ2-4 TRBV5-1 NA TGCGCCAGCAGCTGGGGTCGAGACAGTTCCAAAAACATTCAGTACTTC CASSWGRDSSKNIQYF
NA TRBJ2-1 TRBV7-9 NA TGTGCCAGCAGCCCGAGTGGGGGACTCTATGAGCAGTTCTTC CASSPSGGLYEQFF
NA TRBJ1-2 TRBV7-3 TRBD1 TGTGCCAGCAGCACCCACAGGGGGCACTTTTGTGGCTATGGCTACACCTTC CASSTHRGHFCGYGYTF
NA TRBJ1-6 TRBV6-5 NA TGTGCCAGCAGTTACAGGAGGGTTAATTCACCCCTCCACTTT CASSYRRVNSPLHF
NA TRBJ1-2 TRBV2 TRBD1 TGTGCCATCGGGGACAGCCCCTATGGCTACACCTTC CAIGDSPYGYTF
NA TRBJ1-2 TRBV5-4 TRBD1 TGTGCCAGCAGTTCGGACAGGGTGGTTGGCTACACCTTC CASSSDRVVGYTF
NA TRBJ2-4 TRBV7-2 NA TGTGCCAGCAGCAACCGTGTTTCGGGGGTAGGGTACTTC CASSNRVSGVGYF
once TRBJ2-5 TRBV6-1 TRBD2 TGTGCCAGCAGTGAGGGGTCACAAGCGGGGGGGCTACAAGAGACCCAGTACTTC CASSEGSQAGGLQETQYF
NA TRBJ2-7 TRBV11-1 NA TGTGCCAGCAGCTTAGGACAGGAGAGCTCCTACGAGCAGTACTTC CASSLGQESSYEQYF
NA TRBJ1-6 TRBV2 NA TGTGCCAGCAGTGGCCTGGGGGGGCATTCTTCACCCCTCCACTTT CASSGLGGHSSPLHF
NA TRBJ2-5 TRBV5-1 NA TGCGCCACCGGACCCTCAGCAGAAAAAGAGACCCAGTACTTC CATGPSAEKETQYF
NA TRBJ1-1 TRBV27 TRBD1 TGTGCCAGCAGTCCCCTGGGGACAGGCCGGGGCACTGAAGCTTTCTTT CASSPLGTGRGTEAFF
NA TRBJ2-1 TRBV24-1 TRBD2 TGTGCCACCAGTGATGGTCTAGCGGGGGGGAATGAGCAGTTCTTC CATSDGLAGGNEQFF
NA TRBJ1-2 TRBV7-8 TRBD1 TGTGCCAGCAGCAGGGGACAGGGCGGCTATGGCTACACCTTC CASSRGQGGYGYTF
NA TRBJ1-1 TRBV11-2 TRBD1 TGTGCCAGCAGCTTAGACGCCAGGGGGATCATGAACACTGAAGCTTTCTTT CASSLDARGIMNTEAFF
NA TRBJ1-1 TRBV27 NA TGTGCCAGCACCAATCTACGGGGAACTGAAGCTTTCTTT CASTNLRGTEAFF
NA TRBJ2-1 TRBV9 NA TGTGCCAGCAGCGTAGCGGGGCTCGGATACAATGAGCAGTTCTTC CASSVAGLGYNEQFF
NA TRBJ2-3 TRBV5-1 NA TGCGCCAGCAGCCTTCGTGGGGGCGTGGATACGCAGTATTTT CASSLRGGVDTQYF
NA TRBJ2-7 TRBV15 NA TGTGCCACCAGGCCGGACAAAGGCCGCGACGAGCAGTACTTC CATRPDKGRDEQYF
NA TRBJ1-1 TRBV10-3 TRBD1 TGTGCCATCAGTGGCCGGGACAGGGTGGAATACACTGAAGCTTTCTTT CAISGRDRVEYTEAFF
NA TRBJ1-2 TRBV10-3 NA TGTGCCATCAGCGGGGAAACTAACTATGGCTACACCTTC CAISGETNYGYTF
NA TRBJ1-2 TRBV18 TRBD1 TGTGCCAGCTCACCCCCCGGGACAGGGAACTATGGCTACACCTTC CASSPPGTGNYGYTF
NA TRBJ1-5 TRBV7-8 NA TGTGCCAGCAGCTTAGCGGTGGGGGGTCCCAATCAGCCCCAGCATTTT CASSLAVGGPNQPQHF
NA TRBJ2-7 TRBV5-4 TRBD1 TGTGCCATCAACGGACAGGGACCCTACGAGCAGTACTTC CAINGQGPYEQYF
NA TRBJ2-7 TRBV7-3 TRBD2 TGTGCCAGCAGCCCGACTAGCGGGGGGCCCGGCGAGCAGTACTTC CASSPTSGGPGEQYF
NA TRBJ2-7 TRBV19 TRBD2 TGTGCCAGTAGCCTTGGGACTAGCGGGAGGGCCGTCTCCTACGAGCAGTACTTC CASSLGTSGRAVSYEQYF
NA TRBJ2-1 TRBV5-1 TRBD2 TGCGCCAGCAGCCCCCTAGGATATAGCGGGGGCTACGACAATGAGCAGTTCTTC CASSPLGYSGGYDNEQFF
NA TRBJ1-6 TRBV27 NA TGTGCCAGCAGTTTCGGGGGTAGGTCACCCCTCCACTTT CASSFGGRSPLHF
NA TRBJ2-7 TRBV5-1 TRBD2 TGCGCCAGCAGCTTTCGGGGGACTAGCGGATACGAGCAGTACTTC CASSFRGTSGYEQYF
once TRBJ1-1 TRBV11-3 NA TGTGCCAGCAGCGAACGGGACTACACTGAAGCTTTCTTT CASSERDYTEAFF
NA TRBJ1-2 TRBV6-1 NA TGTGCCAGCAGTAAAGCGGACAGATCCTATGGCTACACCTTC CASSKADRSYGYTF
NA TRBJ1-1 TRBV2 TRBD1 TGTGCCAGCAGTGGCGACAGGGGGACTGAAGCTTTCTTT CASSGDRGTEAFF
NA TRBJ1-5 TRBV6-6 NA TGTGCCAGCAGTTACTCAGACAGTTTTTCTCAGCCCCAGCATTTT CASSYSDSFSQPQHF
NA TRBJ2-1 TRBV7-3 TRBD2 TGTGCCAGCAGCTTAATGAGCGGGAGGGTCAATGAGCAGTTCTTC CASSLMSGRVNEQFF
NA TRBJ2-1 TRBV6-5 NA TGTGCCAGCAGCCCCGCCGGGACACCATACAATGAGCAGTTCTTC CASSPAGTPYNEQFF
NA TRBJ2-7 TRBV18 NA TGTGCCAGCTCACCACTTGTCACAGCCTACGAGCAGTACTTC CASSPLVTAYEQYF
NA TRBJ2-1 TRBV6-5 TRBD1 TGTGCCAGCAGGGACAGGATGTACAATGAGCAGTTCTTC CASRDRMYNEQFF
medium-sized TRBJ2-3 TRBV2 TRBD2 TGTGCCACCCTGGGGAGGGTTAGGGGCACAGATACGCAGTATTTT CATLGRVRGTDTQYF
NA TRBJ1-4 TRBV19 NA TGTGCCAGTAGTAACGGCCCCGCGGCAGAACTGTTTTTT CASSNGPAAELFF
NA TRBJ1-1 TRBV3-1/TRBV3-2 NA TGTGCCAGCAGCCGGGGAATTATGAACACTGAAGCTTTCTTT CASSRGIMNTEAFF
NA TRBJ1-1 TRBV6-5 NA TGTGCCAGCAGTTACTCGAGGGGCGCAGAGAAAGCTTTCTTT CASSYSRGAEKAFF
NA TRBJ1-6 TRBV9 NA TGTGCCAGCAGCCCCTCGGACAATCCATTTTCACCCCTCCACTTT CASSPSDNPFSPLHF
few TRBJ2-7 TRBV2 NA TGTGCCAGCAGTTTAAAGAGCTCCTACGAGCAGTACTTC CASSLKSSYEQYF
NA TRBJ2-1 TRBV7-2 TRBD2 TGTGCCAGCGCACAGGGACTAGCGGGGGGGCAAGGTGAGCAGTTCTTC CASAQGLAGGQGEQFF
NA TRBJ2-5 TRBV2 TRBD1 TGTGCCAGCAGCGAGGGGACAGGGGGCTCCGGGAAGACCCAGTACTTC CASSEGTGGSGKTQYF
NA TRBJ2-5 TRBV5-1 NA TGCGCCAGCAGCTTAACTGGAGAGACCCAGTACTTC CASSLTGETQYF
NA TRBJ2-4 TRBV3-1/TRBV3-2 NA TGTGCCAGCAGCCAAGGGCAGGGCCAGGGCAACATTCAGTACTTC CASSQGQGQGNIQYF
NA TRBJ1-1 TRBV18 NA TGTGCCAGCTCAACCCGGAGCAAGAACACTGAAGCTTTCTTT CASSTRSKNTEAFF
NA TRBJ1-5 TRBV4-1 NA TGCGCCAGCAGCCAAGATGGGGGAGGGCGCAATCAGCCCCAGCATTTT CASSQDGGGRNQPQHF
NA TRBJ1-3 TRBV7-8 NA TGTGCCAGCAGCTTACAGGGAAACACCATATATTTT CASSLQGNTIYF
once TRBJ1-1 TRBV4-1 TRBD1 TGCGCCAGCAGCCCACTCCGGACAGGGCAGCGGAACACTGAAGCTTTCTTT CASSPLRTGQRNTEAFF
NA TRBJ2-2 TRBV7-9 NA TGTGCCAGCAGTTCTTACGGATTGATTGCGGGGGAGCTGTTTTTT CASSSYGLIAGELFF
few TRBJ2-3 TRBV10-1 NA TGCGCCAGCAGTGAGGGGGTCCGGGATACGCAGTATTTT CASSEGVRDTQYF
NA TRBJ2-1 TRBV3-1/TRBV3-2 TRBD2 TGTGCCAGCAGCCAAGGGCGTCGCGGGGGGGTCAATGAGCAGTTCTTC CASSQGRRGGVNEQFF